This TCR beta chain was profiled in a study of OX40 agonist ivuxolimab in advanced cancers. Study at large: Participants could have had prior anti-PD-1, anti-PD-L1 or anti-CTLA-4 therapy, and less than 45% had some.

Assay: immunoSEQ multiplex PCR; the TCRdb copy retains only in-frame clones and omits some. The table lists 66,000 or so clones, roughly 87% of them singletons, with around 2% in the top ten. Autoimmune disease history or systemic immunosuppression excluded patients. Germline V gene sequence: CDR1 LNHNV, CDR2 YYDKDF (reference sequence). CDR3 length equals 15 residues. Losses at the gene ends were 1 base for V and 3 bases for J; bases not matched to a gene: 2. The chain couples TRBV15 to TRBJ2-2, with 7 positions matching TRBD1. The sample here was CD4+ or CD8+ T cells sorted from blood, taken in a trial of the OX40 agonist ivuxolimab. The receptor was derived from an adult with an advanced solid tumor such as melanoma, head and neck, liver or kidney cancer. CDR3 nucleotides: TGTGCCACCAGCAGAGGACAGGGCTACACCGGGGAGCTGTTTTTT. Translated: CATSRGQGYTGELFF.